This TCR beta chain was profiled in a study of shared clonotypes between healthy human individuals. Study summary: CD8 memory received one plate per donor, CD8 naive two, CD4 memory three and CD4 naive three. Regarding the study as a whole: There were few donors, and this limited the genetic and exposure-history diversity represented.

CD45RO-negative CD8 cells positively selected for CCR7 made up the naive population, which excluded terminally differentiated effector memory CD45RA+ cells. CDR1 is MNHEY and CDR2 is SMNVEV in the germline V gene (reference sequence). The CDR3 has 18 amino acids. Trimming took 6 bases from V and 0 from J, leaving 21 bases between them. Regarding this clone: As yet, its antigen is unknown.

The assay used deep level. In the authors' methods: Junction-only immunoSEQ sequences carried no quality scores, so filtering differed. Generated by immunoSEQ multiplex PCR, the TCRdb table keeps only in-frame clones and is missing some. V, J and clone size derive from that table, while D and trimming were established from the DNA sequence. The repertoire includes about 650,000 clones, roughly 95% of them detected once, and about 0.11% sits in the top ten. Sequenced: naive CD8+ T cells sorted from blood. This TCR was recovered from a woman aged 25 to 45 in good health. This chain connects TRBV27 to TRBJ2-1; no reliable D call. The DNA for the CDR3 is TGTGCCAGCAGCCCAGGCGTAGTTTATATCGGCTCCTACAATGAGCAGTTCTTC. Translating it yields CASSPGVVYIGSYNEQFF.